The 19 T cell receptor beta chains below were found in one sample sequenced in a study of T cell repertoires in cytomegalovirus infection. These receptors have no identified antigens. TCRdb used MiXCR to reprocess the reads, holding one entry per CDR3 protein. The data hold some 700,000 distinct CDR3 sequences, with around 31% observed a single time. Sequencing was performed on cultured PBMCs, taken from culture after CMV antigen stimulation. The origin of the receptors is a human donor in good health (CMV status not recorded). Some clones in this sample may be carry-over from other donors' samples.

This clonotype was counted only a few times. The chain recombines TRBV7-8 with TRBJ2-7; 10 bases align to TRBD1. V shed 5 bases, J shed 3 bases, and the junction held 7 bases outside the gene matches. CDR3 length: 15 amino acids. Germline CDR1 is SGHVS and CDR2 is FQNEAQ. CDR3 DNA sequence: TGTGCCAGCAGCCGCTCGGGACAGGGGTACTACGAGCAGTACTTC. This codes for CASSRSGQGYYEQYF. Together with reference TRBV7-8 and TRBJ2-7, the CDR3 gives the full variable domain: GAGVSQSPRYKVAKRGQDVALRCDPISGHVSLFWYQQALGQGPEFLTYFQNEAQLDKSGLPSDRFFAERPEGSVSTLKIQRTQQEDSAVYLCASSRSGQGYYEQYFGPGTRLTVT.

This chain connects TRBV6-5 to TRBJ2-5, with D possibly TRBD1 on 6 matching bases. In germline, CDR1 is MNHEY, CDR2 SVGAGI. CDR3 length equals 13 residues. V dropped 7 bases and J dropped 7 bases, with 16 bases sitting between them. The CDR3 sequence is CASKNRDLGTQYF. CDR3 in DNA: TGTGCCAGCAAGAACAGGGACCTGGGGACCCAGTACTTC.

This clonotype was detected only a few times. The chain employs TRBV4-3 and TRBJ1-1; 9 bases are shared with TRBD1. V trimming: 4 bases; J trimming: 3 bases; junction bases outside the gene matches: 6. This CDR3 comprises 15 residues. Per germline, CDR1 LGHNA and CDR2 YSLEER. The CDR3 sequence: CASSRTGGRDTEAFF. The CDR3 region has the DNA TGCGCCAGCAGCCGAACAGGGGGCCGGGACACTGAAGCTTTCTTT.

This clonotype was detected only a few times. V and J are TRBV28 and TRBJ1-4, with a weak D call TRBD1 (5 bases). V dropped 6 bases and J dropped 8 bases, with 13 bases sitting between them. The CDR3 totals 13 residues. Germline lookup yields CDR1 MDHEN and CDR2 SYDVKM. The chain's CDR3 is CASSLWQGEKLFF. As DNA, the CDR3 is TGTGCCAGCAGCTTGTGGCAGGGCGAAAAACTGTTTTTT.

This chain's CDR3 is CSAPTRTSGGSGNEQFF. The CDR3 nucleotides are TGCAGTGCTCCAACTCGGACTAGCGGGGGGAGTGGCAATGAGCAGTTCTTC. The chain carries TRBV20-1 and TRBJ2-1; 14 bases line up with TRBD2. This CDR3 has 17 residues. Per the germline V gene, CDR1 is DFQATT and CDR2 is SNEGSKA (reference sequence). Germline trimming cut 5 bases from V and 6 bases from J; bases unmatched to any gene: 12.

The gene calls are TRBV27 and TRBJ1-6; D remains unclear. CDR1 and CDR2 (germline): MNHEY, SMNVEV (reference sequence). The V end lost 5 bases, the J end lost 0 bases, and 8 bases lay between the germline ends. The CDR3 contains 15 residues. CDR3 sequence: CASSTPDSYNSPLHF. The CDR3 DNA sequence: TGTGCCAGCAGTACCCCGGACTCCTATAATTCACCCCTCCACTTT.

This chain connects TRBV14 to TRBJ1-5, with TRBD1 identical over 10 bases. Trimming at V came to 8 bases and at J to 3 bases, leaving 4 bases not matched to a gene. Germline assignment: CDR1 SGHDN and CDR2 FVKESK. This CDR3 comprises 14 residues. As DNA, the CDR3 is TGTGCCAGCGGGACAGGGGATGTCAATCAGCCCCAGCATTTT. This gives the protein CASGTGDVNQPQHF.

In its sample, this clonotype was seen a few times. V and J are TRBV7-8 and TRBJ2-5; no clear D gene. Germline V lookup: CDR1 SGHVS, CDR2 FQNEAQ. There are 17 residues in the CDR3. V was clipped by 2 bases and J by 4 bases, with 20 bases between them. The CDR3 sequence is CASSLTRLNVGRETQYF. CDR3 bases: TGTGCCAGCAGCTTAACCCGTTTGAACGTGGGAAGAGAGACCCAGTACTTC. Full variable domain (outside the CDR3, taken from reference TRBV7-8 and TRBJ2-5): GAGVSQSPRYKVAKRGQDVALRCDPISGHVSLFWYQQALGQGPEFLTYFQNEAQLDKSGLPSDRFFAERPEGSVSTLKIQRTQQEDSAVYLCASSLTRLNVGRETQYFGPGTRLLVL.

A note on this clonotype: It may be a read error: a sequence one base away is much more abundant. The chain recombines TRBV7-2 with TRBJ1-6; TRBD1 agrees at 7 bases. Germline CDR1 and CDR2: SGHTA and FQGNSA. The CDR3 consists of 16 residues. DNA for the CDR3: TGTGCCAGCAGCTGGGACAGTACGTTCAATAATTCATCCCTCCACTTT. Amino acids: CASSWDSTFNNSSLHF.

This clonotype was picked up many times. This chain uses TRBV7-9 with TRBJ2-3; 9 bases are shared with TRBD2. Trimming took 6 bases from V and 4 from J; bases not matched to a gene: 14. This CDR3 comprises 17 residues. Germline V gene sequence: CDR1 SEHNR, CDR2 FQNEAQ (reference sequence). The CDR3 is CASRPRLREGHADTQYF. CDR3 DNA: TGTGCCAGCAGACCCCGGTTGCGGGAGGGCCATGCAGATACGCAGTATTTT.

The CDR3 protein is CASSKQSGRTEAFF. In DNA form, the CDR3 reads TGTGCCAGCAGCAAGCAATCCGGGCGGACTGAAGCTTTCTTT. V and J are TRBV5-6 and TRBJ1-1; the D is unclear. V was cut by 4 bases and J by 5 bases, with 15 bases left in between. CDR3 length: 14 amino acids. Looked up from germline, CDR1 is SGHDT and CDR2 is YYEEEE.

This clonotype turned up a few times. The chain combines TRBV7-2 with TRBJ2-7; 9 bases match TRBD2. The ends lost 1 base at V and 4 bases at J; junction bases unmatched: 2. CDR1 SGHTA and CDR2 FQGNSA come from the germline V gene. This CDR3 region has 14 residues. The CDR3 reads CASSLGREGYEQYF. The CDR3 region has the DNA TGTGCCAGCAGCTTAGGGCGGGAGGGGTACGAGCAGTACTTC.

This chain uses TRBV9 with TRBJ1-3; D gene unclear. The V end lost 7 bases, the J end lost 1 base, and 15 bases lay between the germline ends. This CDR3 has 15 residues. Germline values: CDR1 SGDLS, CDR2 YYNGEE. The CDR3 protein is CASANGVGSGNTIYF. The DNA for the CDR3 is TGTGCCAGCGCGAATGGGGTAGGGTCTGGAAACACCATATATTTT. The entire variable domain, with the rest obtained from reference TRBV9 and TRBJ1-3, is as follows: DSGVTQTPKHLITATGQRVTLRCSPRSGDLSVYWYQQSLDQGLQFLIQYYNGEERAKGNILERFSAQQFPDLHSELNLSSLELGDSALYFCASANGVGSGNTIYFGEGSWLTVV.

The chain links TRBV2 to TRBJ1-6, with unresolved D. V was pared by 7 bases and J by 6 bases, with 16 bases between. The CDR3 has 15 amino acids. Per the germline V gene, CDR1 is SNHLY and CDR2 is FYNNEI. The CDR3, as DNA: TGTGCCAGCATTCTCTCTGGGCCCGGTAATTCACCCCTCCACTTT. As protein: CASILSGPGNSPLHF.

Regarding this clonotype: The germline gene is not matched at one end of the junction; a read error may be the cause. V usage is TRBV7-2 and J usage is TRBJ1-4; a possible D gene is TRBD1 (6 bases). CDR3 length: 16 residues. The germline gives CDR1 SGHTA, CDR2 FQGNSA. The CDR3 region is CVSSVAGVEIYEKLFF. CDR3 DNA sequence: TGTGTCAGCAGCGTGGCAGGGGTTGAGATCTATGAAAAACTGTTTTTT. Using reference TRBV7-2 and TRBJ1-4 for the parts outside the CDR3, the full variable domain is GAGVSQSPSNKVTEKGKDVELRCDPISGHTALYWYRQSLGQGLEFLIYFQGNSAPDKSGLPSDRFSAERTGGSVSTLTIQRTQQEDSAVYLCVSSVAGVEIYEKLFFGSGTQLSVL.

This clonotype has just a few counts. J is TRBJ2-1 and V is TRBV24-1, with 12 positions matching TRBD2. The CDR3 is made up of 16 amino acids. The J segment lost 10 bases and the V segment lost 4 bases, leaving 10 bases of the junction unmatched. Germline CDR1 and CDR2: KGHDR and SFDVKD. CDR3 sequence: CATSDSTSGSTGEQFF. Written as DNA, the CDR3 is TGTGCCACCAGTGACTCGACTAGCGGGAGTACAGGGGAGCAGTTCTTC.

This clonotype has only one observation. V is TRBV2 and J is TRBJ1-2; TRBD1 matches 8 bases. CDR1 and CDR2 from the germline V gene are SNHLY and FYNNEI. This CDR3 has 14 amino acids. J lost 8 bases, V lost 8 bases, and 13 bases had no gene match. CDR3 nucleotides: TGTGCCAGCGGAGGAGGACAGGGAGAGTTGGGCTACACCTTC. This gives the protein CASGGGQGELGYTF.

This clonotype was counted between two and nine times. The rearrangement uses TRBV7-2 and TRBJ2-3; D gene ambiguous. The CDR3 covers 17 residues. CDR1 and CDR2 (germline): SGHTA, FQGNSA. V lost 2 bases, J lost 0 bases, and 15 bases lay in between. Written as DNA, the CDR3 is TGTGCCAGCAGCTTAAGGCCCCCGACATCTAGCACAGATACGCAGTATTTT. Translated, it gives CASSLRPPTSSTDTQYF.

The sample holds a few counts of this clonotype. The CDR3 sequence: CASSPWDRSTDTQYF. Written as DNA, the CDR3 is TGTGCCAGCAGTCCGTGGGACCGTAGCACAGATACGCAGTATTTT. The gene calls are TRBV27 and TRBJ2-3; either TRBD1 or TRBD2 may supply D (5 bases each). This CDR3 contains 15 residues. The ends were cut back, 5 bases at V and 0 bases at J, with 12 bases in the middle. Looked up from germline, CDR1 is MNHEY and CDR2 is SMNVEV (reference sequence).